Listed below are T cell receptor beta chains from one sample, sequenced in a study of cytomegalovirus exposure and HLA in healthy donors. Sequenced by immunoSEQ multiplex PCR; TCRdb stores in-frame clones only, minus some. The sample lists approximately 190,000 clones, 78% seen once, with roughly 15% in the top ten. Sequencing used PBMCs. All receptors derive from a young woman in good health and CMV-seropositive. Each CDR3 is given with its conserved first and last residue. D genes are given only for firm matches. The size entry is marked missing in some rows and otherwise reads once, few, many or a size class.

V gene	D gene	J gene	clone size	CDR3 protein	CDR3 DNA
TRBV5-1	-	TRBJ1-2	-	CASSLYNYGYTF	TGCGCCAGCAGCCTTTATAACTATGGCTACACCTTC
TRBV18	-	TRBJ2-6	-	CASSPLPHPSGANVLTF	TGTGCCAGCTCACCCCTGCCACACCCCTCTGGGGCCAACGTCCTGACTTTC
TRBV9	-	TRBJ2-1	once	CASSVVGVAYNEQFF	TGTGCCAGCAGCGTAGTCGGAGTTGCCTACAATGAGCAGTTCTTC
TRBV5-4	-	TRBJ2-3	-	CASSPPRLSLSTDTQYF	TGTGCCAGCAGCCCCCCCCGACTCAGCCTTAGCACAGATACGCAGTATTTT
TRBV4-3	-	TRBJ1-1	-	CASSQDTGLNTEAFF	TGCGCCAGCAGCCAAGATACAGGGCTGAACACTGAAGCTTTCTTT
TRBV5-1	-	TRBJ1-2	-	CASSPGQLYGYTF	TGCGCCAGCAGCCCCGGACAGCTCTATGGCTACACCTTC
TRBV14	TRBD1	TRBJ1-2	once	CASSPLTGSAAGYTF	TGTGCCAGCAGCCCCTTGACAGGGAGCGCGGCTGGCTACACCTTC
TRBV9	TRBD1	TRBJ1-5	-	CASGDRGNQPQHF	TGTGCCAGCGGGGACAGGGGAAATCAGCCCCAGCATTTT
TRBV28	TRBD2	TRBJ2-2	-	CASILGGRDGELFF	TGTGCCAGCATATTGGGCGGGAGGGACGGGGAGCTGTTTTTT
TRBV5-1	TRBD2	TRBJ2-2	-	CASSLVGLSGGPNTGELFF	TGCGCCAGCAGCTTGGTGGGTCTGAGCGGGGGCCCGAACACCGGGGAGCTGTTTTTT